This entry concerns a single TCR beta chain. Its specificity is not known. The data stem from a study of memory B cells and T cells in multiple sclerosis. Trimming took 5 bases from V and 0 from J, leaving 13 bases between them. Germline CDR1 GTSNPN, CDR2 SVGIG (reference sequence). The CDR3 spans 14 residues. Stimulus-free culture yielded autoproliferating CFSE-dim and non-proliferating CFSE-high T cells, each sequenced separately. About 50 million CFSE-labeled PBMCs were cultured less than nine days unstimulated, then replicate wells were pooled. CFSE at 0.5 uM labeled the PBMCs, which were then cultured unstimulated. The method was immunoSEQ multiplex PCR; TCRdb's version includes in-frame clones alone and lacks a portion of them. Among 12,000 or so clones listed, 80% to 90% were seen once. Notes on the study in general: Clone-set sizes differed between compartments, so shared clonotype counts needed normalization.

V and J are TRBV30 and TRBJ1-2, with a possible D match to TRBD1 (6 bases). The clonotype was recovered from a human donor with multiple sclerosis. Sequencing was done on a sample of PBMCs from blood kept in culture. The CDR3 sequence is CAWQDRLANYGYTF. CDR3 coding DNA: TGTGCCTGGCAAGACAGGTTAGCTAACTATGGCTACACCTTC. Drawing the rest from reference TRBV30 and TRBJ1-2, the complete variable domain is SQTIHQWPATLVQPVGSPLSLECTVEGTSNPNLYWYRQAAGRGLQLLFYSVGIGQISSEVPQNLSASRPQDRQFILSSKKLLLSDSGFYLCAWQDRLANYGYTFGSGTRLTVV.